A selection of T cell receptor beta chains follows, all from one sample in a study of blood T cell repertoires in COVID-19. TCRdb's copy holds only in-frame clones and misses some; the assay was immunoSEQ multiplex PCR. The table lists about 140,000 clones, 70% to 80% of them singletons. Sequencing was carried out using peripheral blood. Every receptor here comes from a man aged 55-75 years who had recovered from COVID-19. CDR3s include the opening cysteine and the closing phenylalanine or tryptophan. The D gene is left open where the match is weak. The size of a clone is reported for some rows only, either as once, few or many, or as a class for expanded clones.

TRBJ1-2 TRBD1 few TRBV28 TGTGCCAGCAGGACGACAGGGGGCTATGGCTACACCTTC CASRTTGGYGYTF
TRBJ1-4 NA NA TRBV28 TGTGCCAGCAGTTTTTCGGGGGTGTATGAAAAACTGTTTTTT CASSFSGVYEKLFF
TRBJ2-1 NA NA TRBV4-2 TGTGCCAGCAGCCAAGAGGTCGTAGCGGCCCGAGCTGGAAATGAGCAGTTCTTC CASSQEVVAARAGNEQFF
TRBJ1-2 NA NA TRBV4-2 TGTGCCAGCAGCCAAGCTCCCCCCTATGGCTACACCTTC CASSQAPPYGYTF
TRBJ2-1 TRBD2 NA TRBV2 TGTGCCAGCATTGAGGAGCGGGGGGGAAGTAATGAGCAGTTCTTC CASIEERGGSNEQFF
TRBJ2-3 TRBD2 NA TRBV4-2 TGTGCCAGCAGCCAAGAACTAGCGGGAATCACAGATACGCAGTATTTT CASSQELAGITDTQYF
TRBJ2-2 TRBD2 NA TRBV7-6 TGTGCCAGCAGCCCCGGACTAGCGGGGGGGCAGAGGGAGCTGTTTTTT CASSPGLAGGQRELFF
TRBJ2-2 NA few TRBV5-1 TGCGCCAGCAGCTTGGGTGACAGGAACACCGGGGAGCTGTTTTTT CASSLGDRNTGELFF
TRBJ1-2 TRBD1 NA TRBV27 TGTGCCAGCAGAGGGACAGGGGACGTCTATGGCTACACCTTC CASRGTGDVYGYTF
TRBJ1-3 NA once TRBV3-1/TRBV3-2 TGTGCCAGCAGCTCTGACAGGAACTCTGGAAACACCATATATTTT CASSSDRNSGNTIYF
TRBJ2-7 NA few TRBV9 TGTGCCAGCAGCGTAAGCCCCCTGAGCTCCTACGAGCAGTACTTC CASSVSPLSSYEQYF
TRBJ2-7 TRBD2 NA TRBV4-3 TGCGCCAGCAGCCAAGGAGCCAGCGGGGGCTACTACGAGCAGTACTTC CASSQGASGGYYEQYF
TRBJ1-2 NA once TRBV28 TGTGCCAGCAGTGGCAGGGGAGTCTATGGCTACACCTTC CASSGRGVYGYTF
TRBJ1-6 TRBD1 NA TRBV18 TGTGCCAGCTCACCTAGGACAGGGACGGATTCACCCCTCCACTTT CASSPRTGTDSPLHF
TRBJ2-7 TRBD1 NA TRBV30 TGTGCCTGGAGTCCGGACAGGACTGTATACGAGCAGTACTTC CAWSPDRTVYEQYF
TRBJ2-2 NA NA TRBV7-9 TGTGCCAGCAGCTTGATGCGAACCGGGGAGCTGTTTTTT CASSLMRTGELFF
TRBJ1-1 TRBD1 few TRBV11-2 TGTGCCAGCAGCTTACGCCCGACAGGGGGTGAAGCTTTCTTT CASSLRPTGGEAFF
TRBJ2-5 TRBD1 NA TRBV6-5 TGTGCCAGCGATCCGTTAAGACAGGGAGAGACCCAGTACTTC CASDPLRQGETQYF
TRBJ1-1 NA NA TRBV28 TGTGCCAGCAGTTTACGTAGGCAGGGTTTTACTGAAGCTTTCTTT CASSLRRQGFTEAFF
TRBJ1-1 NA NA TRBV28 TGTGCCAGCAGGCTACAGGGAGACACTGAAGCTTTCTTT CASRLQGDTEAFF
TRBJ1-4 TRBD1 NA TRBV28 TGTGCCAGCAGCCTGCCTGGGACAGGGCGGCGAACTAATGAAAAACTGTTTTTT CASSLPGTGRRTNEKLFF
TRBJ2-7 NA NA TRBV28 TGTGCCAGCAGTTCAGGGGGGCAGAATCAGTTTCAGTACTTC CASSSGGQNQFQYF
TRBJ1-1 NA NA TRBV18 TGTGCCAGCTCAGCCACAGGGAACACTGAAGCTTTCTTT CASSATGNTEAFF
TRBJ2-7 TRBD2 NA TRBV7-9 TGTGCCAGCAGCCCTACCGGGACTACTCACGAGCAGTACTTC CASSPTGTTHEQYF
TRBJ1-3 NA NA TRBV5-3 TGTGCCAGAAGCGTGTATGGAAACACCATATATTTT CARSVYGNTIYF
TRBJ1-6 TRBD1 NA TRBV18 TGTGCCAGCTCACCGAGGGGGACAGTTAATTCACCCCTCCACTTT CASSPRGTVNSPLHF
TRBJ2-1 TRBD1 NA TRBV6-2/TRBV6-3 TGTGCCAGCAGGCCTCTGCCGTTGGGACAGGGACCGCCCGGGTTCTTC CASRPLPLGQGPPGFF
TRBJ2-2 NA NA TRBV27 TGTGCCAGCAGCGAACGGGGTCGAATGAACACCGGGGAGCTGTTTTTT CASSERGRMNTGELFF
TRBJ2-7 TRBD1 many TRBV23-1 TGCGCCAGCAGTCAAACCCAGACAGGGGAGAACTACGAGCAGTACTTC CASSQTQTGENYEQYF
TRBJ2-6 NA NA TRBV5-6 TGTGCCAGCAGCTTGTTAGGGGTCGACAGTCCCTCTGGGGCCAACGTCCTGACTTTC CASSLLGVDSPSGANVLTF
TRBJ2-4 TRBD1 NA TRBV6-5 TGTGCCAGCAGTTCGACGACAGGGGTGGGCAAAAACATTCAGTACTTC CASSSTTGVGKNIQYF
TRBJ2-7 NA NA TRBV6-6 TGTGCCAGCAGTCCAGGGGAACCCTACGAGCAGTACTTC CASSPGEPYEQYF
TRBJ1-1 NA NA TRBV7-9 TGTGCCAGCAGCTTAGCGAGGCGGGGGAATACTGAAGCTTTCTTT CASSLARRGNTEAFF
TRBJ2-3 TRBD2 NA TRBV7-2 TGTGCCAGCAGCTTAGTCGGTAGCGGGAGCGCTGTTAACACAGATACGCAGTATTTT CASSLVGSGSAVNTDTQYF
TRBJ1-3 NA NA TRBV18 TGTGCCAGCTCACCATCCCCCCCGACTACTGGAAACACCATATATTTT CASSPSPPTTGNTIYF
TRBJ1-4 TRBD1 NA TRBV2 TGTGCCAGCAGTCCGGACAGGGGCTTTACTAATGAAAAACTGTTTTTT CASSPDRGFTNEKLFF
TRBJ2-5 NA NA TRBV28 TGTGCCAGCAGTACGACCAGGGGGACTGACCAAGAGACCCAGTACTTC CASSTTRGTDQETQYF
TRBJ1-1 TRBD1 NA TRBV5-6 TGTGCCAGCAGCAGGGACAGGGGGCTCGGTGATGAAGCTTTCTTT CASSRDRGLGDEAFF
TRBJ1-6 NA NA TRBV7-2 TGTGCCAGCAGCGTCTACAATTCACCCCTCCACTTT CASSVYNSPLHF
TRBJ2-3 NA NA TRBV27 TGTGCCAGCAGTTTATGGTCCCGGACAGACTACACAGATACGCAGTATTTT CASSLWSRTDYTDTQYF
TRBJ1-2 NA once TRBV4-3 TGCGCCAGCAGCCAAGATAGGGGCTGGGGCTACACCTTC CASSQDRGWGYTF
TRBJ2-1 TRBD1 NA TRBV4-3 TGCGCCAGCAGCCAAGTAACAGGGGACTACAATGAGCAGTTCTTC CASSQVTGDYNEQFF
TRBJ1-1 NA few TRBV4-2 TGTGCCAGCAGCCAAGGAGGGTTTTCGGGGGATGTGAACACTGAAGCTTTCTTT CASSQGGFSGDVNTEAFF
TRBJ2-2 NA NA TRBV28 TGTGCCAGCTGGAGAGATAACGGGAACACCGGGGAGCTGTTTTTT CASWRDNGNTGELFF
TRBJ1-2 TRBD1 NA TRBV5-1 TGCGCCAGCAGACCGCAACAGGGGAACTATGGCTACACCTTC CASRPQQGNYGYTF
TRBJ2-7 NA few TRBV4-2 TGTGCCAGCAGCCAAGGGCAGGGAGGAGGGTACGAGCAGTACTTC CASSQGQGGGYEQYF
TRBJ1-5 TRBD1 NA TRBV7-8 TGTGCCAGCAGCTTAGGACAGGGGGCCGTTCAGCCCCAGCATTTT CASSLGQGAVQPQHF
TRBJ1-2 TRBD1 NA TRBV19 TGTGCCAGTAGTATTGCGGACAGGGGAGGCCTAGGCTATGGCTACACCTTC CASSIADRGGLGYGYTF
TRBJ2-3 TRBD2 once TRBV5-6 TGTGCCAGCAGCTTGCTGGGGACTAGCGGGAGAAGTGATACGCAGTATTTT CASSLLGTSGRSDTQYF
TRBJ1-4 TRBD1 once TRBV11-2 TGTGCCAGCAGCCAGGACAGGGGAGGGCAAAAACTGTTTTTT CASSQDRGGQKLFF
TRBJ2-5 NA NA TRBV5-1 TGCGCCAGCAGCTTGGAACTACCCGAAGAGACCCAGTACTTC CASSLELPEETQYF
TRBJ2-7 TRBD1 NA TRBV19 TGTGCCAGTAGCAGGGACAGTGGCTCCTACGAGCAGTACTTC CASSRDSGSYEQYF
TRBJ1-3 NA NA TRBV4-2 TGTGCCAGCAGCCAAGATGCGGCCTCTGGAAACACCATATATTTT CASSQDAASGNTIYF
TRBJ2-6 NA NA TRBV9 TGTGCCAGCAGCGCTCCGCGAGGGTTGCCCTACTCTGGGGCCAACGTCCTGACTTTC CASSAPRGLPYSGANVLTF